The rows below give T cell receptor beta chains drawn from one sample of a study of control samples from healthy donors and cancer patients. This table comes from immunoSEQ multiplex PCR, and its TCRdb copy is limited to in-frame clones, with some not included. Among 75,000 to 95,000 clones listed, 90% were seen once. Sequencing was done on a sample of blood. Receptor source: a woman between 18 and 29 years old in good health. CDR3s leave out the opening cysteine and the closing phenylalanine or tryptophan. A D gene is named only where the DNA matches it firmly.

>TRBV4-1|TRBJ1-2|TRBD1
ASSQERAGGIGYGYT
>TRBV11-3|TRBJ2-2|.
ASSLGGRDTGELF
>TRBV15|TRBJ2-2|TRBD1
ATSRDGTATTGELF
>TRBV6-5|TRBJ2-1|.
ASSWTTGINEQF
>TRBV6-5|TRBJ1-3|.
ASKGGFSGNTIY
>TRBV5-1|TRBJ1-1|.
ASSFVGEDTEAF
>TRBV2|TRBJ1-1|.
ASSDTRNTEAF
>TRBV10-3|TRBJ1-1|.
AITGQQNTEAF
>TRBV6-6|TRBJ2-3|.
ASSYRSTDTQY
>TRBV5-1|TRBJ2-7|.
ASSLGWEFIYEQY
>TRBV28|TRBJ1-2|.
ASRRGQQANYGYT
>TRBV7-8|TRBJ2-1|TRBD1
ASSLDRPNEQF
>TRBV5-4|TRBJ2-5|TRBD2
ASSASGGAWQETQY
>TRBV11-2|TRBJ2-1|TRBD2
ASSLGSGGSGEQF
>TRBV7-8|TRBJ1-5|.
ASSLEGRNSNQPQH
>TRBV2|TRBJ2-7|TRBD1
ASSGIRDSTYEQY
>TRBV18|TRBJ1-1|TRBD1
ASSPERQGREAF
>TRBV2|TRBJ1-2|.
ASSEVDTFYGYT
>TRBV5-6|TRBJ2-5|TRBD2
ASSSPGLAGGLGETQY
>TRBV6-6|TRBJ2-2|.
ASSYSSGGSGELF
>TRBV5-6|TRBJ2-7|TRBD2
ASSPSTSGGAYEQY
>TRBV6-5|TRBJ1-1|.
ASRTGSMNTEAF
>TRBV6-5|TRBJ2-7|.
ASSPRQDYEQY
>TRBV6-1|TRBJ1-1|.
ASSEPAGSTEAF
>TRBV2|TRBJ1-1|.
AIERGGTEAF